The 22 T cell receptor beta chains reported below all come from one sample, sequenced in a study of T cell repertoires in cytomegalovirus infection. For these receptors, no antigen is known. From the reads, TCRdb called clonotypes with MiXCR, one entry per CDR3 protein. This table holds roughly 200,000 distinct CDR3 sequences, 35% to 40% found once. The sample was CD8+ T cells from cultured PBMCs, taken from culture after CMV antigen stimulation. The origin of the receptors is a human donor in good health (CMV status not recorded). Some clones in this sample may be carry-over from other donors' samples.

The rearrangement links TRBV29-1 to TRBJ2-7; D is possibly TRBD1 or TRBD2 (7 bases each). Trimming pared 5 bases from V and 2 bases from J, leaving 22 bases between. CDR3 length equals 16 residues. Per the germline V gene, CDR1 is SQVTM and CDR2 is ANQGSEA. The CDR3 nucleotides read TGCAGCGTTTCTCGGGGGGACAGAGTTTTACCCTACGAGCAGTACTTC. As protein: CSVSRGDRVLPYEQYF.

The table lists this clonotype with a few counts. The V gene is TRBV6-4, the J gene TRBJ2-7; D uncertain. CDR1 MRHNA and CDR2 SNTAGT come from the germline V gene. The CDR3 length is 11 residues. Between the trimmed V and J ends, which lost 6 bases and 7 bases, there was a span of 10 bases. The CDR3: CASSPTFEQYF. DNA of the CDR3: TGTGCCAGCAGCCCCACGTTTGAGCAGTACTTC.

This clonotype showed up many times. The J gene is TRBJ2-1, the V gene TRBV12-3 or TRBV12-4, with 15 bases identical to TRBD2. This CDR3 is built from 16 residues. With V trimmed by 5 bases and J by 12 bases, 11 bases remained unmatched. The CDR3 here is CASSPPGLAGGRGQFF. CDR3 bases: TGTGCCAGCAGTCCGCCGGGACTAGCGGGGGGAAGGGGGCAGTTCTTC.

The rearrangement links TRBV27 to TRBJ1-2; weak D call: TRBD1 (5 bases). V lost 7 bases and J lost 0, with 12 bases in between. The CDR3 runs 14 residues. Germline CDR1 reads MNHEY; CDR2 reads SMNVEV (reference sequence). Written as DNA, the CDR3 is TGTGCCAGCACTACAGGAGGATCTAACTATGGCTACACCTTC. Translating it yields CASTTGGSNYGYTF.

In this sample, this clonotype turned up a few times. The chain links TRBV12-3 or TRBV12-4 to TRBJ2-7; TRBD1 matches at 11 bases. J was trimmed by 3 bases and V by 5 bases; bases with no gene match: 6. The CDR3 is 15 residues long. The CDR3 sequence is CASSPGTGGIYEQYF. The CDR3 coding sequence is TGTGCCAGCAGTCCAGGGACAGGGGGAATCTACGAGCAGTACTTC.

The chain uses TRBV28 and TRBJ2-7; 8 nucleotides match TRBD2. The CDR3 sequence is 14 residues long. Germline CDR1 MDHEN, CDR2 SYDVKM. J gave up 3 bases and V 5 bases, and 6 bases lay outside the gene matches. Here the CDR3 DNA reads TGTGCCAGCAGTCCCTTAGCGGGAAGCTACGAGCAGTACTTC. It specifies CASSPLAGSYEQYF.

The chain is built from TRBV28 and TRBJ2-5, with D tentatively TRBD1 or TRBD2 (6 bases each). The V gene's germline CDR1 is MDHEN and CDR2 SYDVKM. The V gene lost 6 bases and the J gene lost 1 base, with 21 bases spanning the gap. CDR3 size: 17 residues. This CDR3 is CASSYYGGGLVQETQYF. The DNA of the CDR3 is TGTGCCAGCAGCTACTACGGGGGCGGGCTCGTCCAAGAGACCCAGTACTTC.

The chain employs TRBV30 and TRBJ2-2; maybe TRBD1 (5 bases). V was clipped by 1 base and J by 1 base, with 7 bases between them. From germline, CDR1 is GTSNPN and CDR2 SVGIG (reference sequence). The CDR3 has 14 residues. The CDR3 protein is CAWSGGGNTGELFF. In DNA form, the CDR3 reads TGTGCCTGGAGTGGGGGCGGGAACACCGGGGAGCTGTTTTTT.

This chain connects TRBV24-1 to TRBJ2-7, with unresolved D. The length of the CDR3 is 13 residues. The V and J ends lost 4 bases and 5 bases respectively, with 11 bases between them. Germline assignment: CDR1 KGHDR and CDR2 SFDVKD. CDR3 sequence reads: CATSEPSDDEQYF. CDR3 sequence (DNA): TGTGCCACCAGTGAACCTAGTGACGACGAGCAGTACTTC.

The sample holds one count of this clonotype. The V and J genes are TRBV27 and TRBJ1-5; D not certain. The CDR3 is made up of 14 amino acids. V lost 6 bases to trimming and J lost 1 base, with 10 bases between them. The germline V gene encodes CDR1 MNHEY and CDR2 SMNVEV (reference sequence). The CDR3 region is CASRDGRSNQPQHF. The CDR3 DNA follows: TGTGCCAGCAGGGACGGACGGAGCAATCAGCCCCAGCATTTT.

The genes are TRBV20-1 and TRBJ2-7, with 8 bases that match TRBD2. V lost 1 base and J lost 1; bases outside the gene matches: 6. The germline V gene encodes CDR1 DFQATT and CDR2 SNEGSKA (reference sequence). This CDR3 region has 15 residues. The DNA of the CDR3 is TGCAGTGCTAGAGCCCGCGGGGGGTTGTCCTACGAGCAGTACTTC. It is translated as CSARARGGLSYEQYF.

This clonotype was seen a handful of times. V is TRBV11-2 and J is TRBJ2-1; no firm D call. CDR3 length equals 15 residues. V was trimmed by 6 bases and J by 0 bases, leaving 12 bases between them. Germline CDR1 SGHAT, CDR2 FQNNGV. The CDR3 nucleotides read TGTGCCAGCAGTCCCGATCGCCACTCCTACAATGAGCAGTTCTTC. Amino acids: CASSPDRHSYNEQFF.

V usage is TRBV29-1 and J usage is TRBJ1-1; D possibly corresponds to TRBD1 (5 bases). In germline, CDR1 is SQVTM, CDR2 ANQGSEA. V shed 3 bases and J shed 6 bases, with 17 bases lying between them. The CDR3 loop spans 14 amino acids. This CDR3 reads CSVEGDGEHAEAFF. The CDR3 DNA follows: TGCAGCGTTGAGGGGGATGGGGAGCACGCTGAAGCTTTCTTT.

The chain links TRBV7-6 to TRBJ1-2; the match to TRBD1 covers 10 bases. CDR3 length: 16 residues. Germline V lookup: CDR1 SGHVS, CDR2 FNYEAQ. V gave up 6 bases and J gave up 1 base; unmatched junction bases: 8. CDR3 in amino acids: CASRHVTGGVNYGYTF. DNA of the CDR3: TGTGCCAGCAGGCATGTGACAGGGGGCGTTAACTATGGCTACACCTTC.

A few counts support this clonotype. DNA of the CDR3: TGTGCCAGCAGCTTATGGGGGTTGAGCTCCTACAATGAGCAGTTCTTC. It is translated as CASSLWGLSSYNEQFF. The V call is TRBV7-6, the J call TRBJ2-1, with D perhaps being TRBD1 or TRBD2 (5 bases each). Germline V CDR1 and CDR2: SGHVS, FNYEAQ. Trimming removed 2 bases at V and 0 bases at J, with 11 bases between. The CDR3 runs to 16 residues.

This clonotype was recorded a few times. The chain links TRBV7-6 to TRBJ2-5, with 8 bases aligning to TRBD2. The V gene's germline CDR1 is SGHVS and CDR2 FNYEAQ. The CDR3 is 14 residues long. V shed 6 bases and J 1 base; nucleotides not matched to a gene: 4. The CDR3 sequence is CASRLLAVQETQYF. In nucleotides, the CDR3 is TGTGCCAGCAGGTTACTAGCGGTCCAAGAGACCCAGTACTTC.

CDR3 bases: TGTGCCAGCAGTTTCGCAGGGGTCTACACAGATACGCAGTATTTT. Its protein product is CASSFAGVYTDTQYF. The V gene is TRBV12-3 or TRBV12-4, the J gene TRBJ2-3, with D possibly matching TRBD1 (6 bases). CDR3 length: 15 residues. V dropped 3 bases and J dropped 2 bases, with 12 bases sitting between them.

In this sample, this clonotype turned up a few times. The chain joins TRBV12-3 or TRBV12-4 to TRBJ2-1; TRBD1 or TRBD2 may be the D gene (6 bases each). The CDR3 is 16 amino acids. Trimming removed 1 base from V and 6 bases from J, with 16 bases in between. CDR3 nucleotides: TGTGCCAGCAGTTTAGGCGAGGGGGGCTCCCTCAATGAGCAGTTCTTC. Protein product: CASSLGEGGSLNEQFF.

This clonotype was seen a few times. This rearrangement joins TRBV12-3 or TRBV12-4 to TRBJ2-1, with D possibly TRBD2 on 5 matching bases. The V and J ends lost 2 bases and 4 bases respectively, with 15 bases between them. CDR3 length: 16 amino acids. The CDR3 region is CASSLSGYLGYNEQFF. In DNA form, the CDR3 reads TGTGCCAGCAGTTTAAGCGGATATCTGGGGTACAATGAGCAGTTCTTC.

This clonotype has at least ten counts. The rearrangement joins TRBV7-9 to TRBJ2-7; perhaps TRBD1 as D (5 bases). From germline, CDR1 is SEHNR and CDR2 FQNEAQ (reference sequence). V was trimmed by 1 base and J by 0 bases, leaving 10 bases between them. The CDR3 has 15 residues. The CDR3 is CASSLEQVFSYEQYF. CDR3 DNA: TGTGCCAGCAGCTTAGAACAGGTCTTCTCCTACGAGCAGTACTTC.

The chain uses TRBV19 and TRBJ2-1, with 8 nucleotides matching TRBD2. The germline V gene has CDR1 LNHDA and CDR2 SQIVND (reference sequence). V lost 3 bases and J lost 13; bases outside the gene matches: 8. There are 13 residues in the CDR3. For the CDR3, the DNA is TGTGCCAGTAGTATGAGATTACGGGAGGGCCAGTTCTTC. Its translation is CASSMRLREGQFF.

The chain is built from TRBV6-6 and TRBJ2-3; a possible D gene is TRBD2 (5 bases). Germline CDR1 and CDR2: MNHNY and SVGAGI (reference sequence). V lost 7 bases and J lost 2, with 13 bases in between. The CDR3 contains 14 residues. The CDR3 loop is CASITGVSTDTQYF. The CDR3 region has the DNA TGTGCCAGCATCACCGGGGTTTCCACAGATACGCAGTATTTT.